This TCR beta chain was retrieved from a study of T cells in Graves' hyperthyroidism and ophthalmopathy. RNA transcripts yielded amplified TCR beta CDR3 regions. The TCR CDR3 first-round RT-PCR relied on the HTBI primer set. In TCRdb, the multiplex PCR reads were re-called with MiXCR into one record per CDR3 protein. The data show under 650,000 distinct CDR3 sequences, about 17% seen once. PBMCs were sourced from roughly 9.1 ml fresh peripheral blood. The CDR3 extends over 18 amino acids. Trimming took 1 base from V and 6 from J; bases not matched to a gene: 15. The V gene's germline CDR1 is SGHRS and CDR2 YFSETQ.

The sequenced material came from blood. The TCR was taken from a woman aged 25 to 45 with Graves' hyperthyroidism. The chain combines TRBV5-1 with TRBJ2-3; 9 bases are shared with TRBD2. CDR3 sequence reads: CASSLPALAGTKEDTQYF. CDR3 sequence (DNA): TGCGCCAGCAGCTTGCCTGCCCTAGCGGGAACCAAGGAGGATACGCAGTATTTT.